This TCR beta chain is from a study of cytomegalovirus exposure and HLA in healthy donors. Broader study findings: Excluded were some V segments that proved indistinguishable, including TRBV6-2 and TRBV6-3. Roughly uniform sequencing depth across donors was assumed, possibly incorrectly.

As to this clone: Its antigen is unidentified.

The CDR3 is made up of 16 amino acids. J was trimmed by 5 bases and V by 5 bases; bases with no gene match: 7. Germline V gives CDR1 PRHDT, CDR2 FYEKMQ (reference sequence). PCR primers comprised 60 Vbeta and 13 Jbeta primers. Some clones are missing from TCRdb's copy, which holds only in-frame ones; the method was immunoSEQ multiplex PCR. The table records roughly 120,000 clones, 81% of them present only once. This receptor was identified in a woman between 40 and 50 years old in good health and CMV-seronegative. The rearrangement joins TRBV13 to TRBJ2-3, with 13 bases matching TRBD2. Specimen: PBMCs. The CDR3 region has the DNA TGTGCCAGCAGCGTAACTAGCGGGGGGGCCGGAGATACGCAGTATTTT. It specifies CASSVTSGGAGDTQYF.